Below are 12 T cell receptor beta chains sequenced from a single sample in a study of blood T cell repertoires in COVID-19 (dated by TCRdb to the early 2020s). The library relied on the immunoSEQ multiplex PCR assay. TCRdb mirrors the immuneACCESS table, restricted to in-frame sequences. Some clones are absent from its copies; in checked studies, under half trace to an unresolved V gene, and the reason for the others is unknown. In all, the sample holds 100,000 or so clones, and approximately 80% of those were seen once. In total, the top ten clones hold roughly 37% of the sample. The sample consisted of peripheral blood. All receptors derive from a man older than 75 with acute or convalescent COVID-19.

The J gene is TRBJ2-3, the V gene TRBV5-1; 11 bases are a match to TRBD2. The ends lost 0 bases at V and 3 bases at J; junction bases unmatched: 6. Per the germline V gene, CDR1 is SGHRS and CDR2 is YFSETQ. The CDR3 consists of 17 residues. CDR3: CASSLESLAGVTDTQYF. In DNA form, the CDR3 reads TGCGCCAGCAGCTTGGAGTCACTAGCGGGAGTTACAGATACGCAGTATTTT. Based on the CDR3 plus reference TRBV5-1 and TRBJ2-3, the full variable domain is KAGVTQTPRYLIKTRGQQVTLSCSPISGHRSVSWYQQTPGQGLQFLFEYFSETQRNKGNFPGRFSGRQFSNSRSEMNVSTLELGDSALYLCASSLESLAGVTDTQYFGPGTRLTVL.

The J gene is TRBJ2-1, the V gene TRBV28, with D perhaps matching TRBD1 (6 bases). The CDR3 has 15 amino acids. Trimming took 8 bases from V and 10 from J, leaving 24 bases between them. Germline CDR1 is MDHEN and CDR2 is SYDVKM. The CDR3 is CASASGDKVPREQFF. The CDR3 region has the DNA TGTGCCAGCGCCTCCGGGGACAAGGTACCACGGGAGCAGTTCTTC.

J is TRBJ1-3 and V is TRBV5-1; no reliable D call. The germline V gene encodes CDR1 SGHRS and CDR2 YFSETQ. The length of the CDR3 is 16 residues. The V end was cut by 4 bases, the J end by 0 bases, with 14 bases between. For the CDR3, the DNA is TGCGCCAGCAGCCTTAATTCGGGAAGCTCTGGAAACACCATATATTTT. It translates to CASSLNSGSSGNTIYF.

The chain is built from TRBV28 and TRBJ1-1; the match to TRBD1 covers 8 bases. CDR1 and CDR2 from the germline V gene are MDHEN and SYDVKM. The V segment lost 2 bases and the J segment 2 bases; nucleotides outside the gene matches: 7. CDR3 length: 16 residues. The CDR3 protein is CASSLRQGPLNTEAFF. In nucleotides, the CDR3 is TGTGCCAGCAGTTTAAGACAGGGGCCCCTCAACACTGAAGCTTTCTTT.

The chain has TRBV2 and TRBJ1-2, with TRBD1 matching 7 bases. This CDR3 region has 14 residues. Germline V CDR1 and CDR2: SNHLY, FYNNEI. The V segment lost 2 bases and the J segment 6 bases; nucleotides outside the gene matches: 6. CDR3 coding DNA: TGTGCCAGCAGTGAATTGACAGGGACGGATGGCTACACCTTC. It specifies CASSELTGTDGYTF.

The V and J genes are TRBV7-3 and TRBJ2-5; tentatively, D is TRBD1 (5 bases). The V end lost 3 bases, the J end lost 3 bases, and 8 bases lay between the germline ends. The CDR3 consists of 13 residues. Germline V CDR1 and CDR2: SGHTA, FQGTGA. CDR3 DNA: TGTGCCAGCAGCTTCGGCAGGGAAGAGACCCAGTACTTC. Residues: CASSFGREETQYF.

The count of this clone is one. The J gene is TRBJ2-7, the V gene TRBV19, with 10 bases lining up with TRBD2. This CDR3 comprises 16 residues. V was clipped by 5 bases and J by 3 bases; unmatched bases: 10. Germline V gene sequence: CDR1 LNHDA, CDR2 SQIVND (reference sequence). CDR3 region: CASSLSGTSVFYEQYF. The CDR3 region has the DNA TGTGCCAGTAGTCTTTCCGGGACTAGCGTTTTCTACGAGCAGTACTTC.

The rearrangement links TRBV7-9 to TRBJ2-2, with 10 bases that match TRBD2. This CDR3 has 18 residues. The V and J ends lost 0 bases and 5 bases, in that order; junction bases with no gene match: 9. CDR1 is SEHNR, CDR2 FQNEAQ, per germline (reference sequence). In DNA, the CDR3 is TGTGCCAGCAGCTTAGCAATTCCGGCTAGCGGGAGTACCGGGGAGCTGTTTTTT. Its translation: CASSLAIPASGSTGELFF.

Here the CDR3 reads CAISEGLAVFEQYF. As DNA, the CDR3 is TGTGCCATCAGTGAGGGACTAGCGGTTTTCGAGCAGTACTTC. V is TRBV10-3 and J is TRBJ2-7, with TRBD2 matching over 10 bases. This CDR3 region has 14 residues. CDR1 is ENHRY and CDR2 is SYGVKD in the germline V gene. Losses at the gene ends were 2 bases for V and 6 bases for J; bases not matched to a gene: 4.

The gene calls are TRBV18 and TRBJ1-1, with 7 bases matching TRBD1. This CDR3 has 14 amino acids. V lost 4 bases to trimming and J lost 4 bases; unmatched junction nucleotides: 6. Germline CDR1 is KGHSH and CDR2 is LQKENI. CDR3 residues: CASSLTGVGTEAFF. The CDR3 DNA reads TGTGCCAGCTCACTTACAGGGGTGGGCACTGAAGCTTTCTTT.

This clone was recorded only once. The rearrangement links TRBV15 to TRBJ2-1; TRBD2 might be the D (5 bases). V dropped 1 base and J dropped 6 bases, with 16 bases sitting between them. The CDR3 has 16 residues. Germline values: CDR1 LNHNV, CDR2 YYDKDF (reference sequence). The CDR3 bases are TGTGCCACCAGCAGAGCCGGAGTGGGAGTGGGCAATGAGCAGTTCTTC. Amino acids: CATSRAGVGVGNEQFF.

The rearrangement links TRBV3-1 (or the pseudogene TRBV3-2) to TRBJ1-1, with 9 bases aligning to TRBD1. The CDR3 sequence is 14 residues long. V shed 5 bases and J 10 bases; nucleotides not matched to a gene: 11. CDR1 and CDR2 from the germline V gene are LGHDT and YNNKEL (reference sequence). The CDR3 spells CASSTTGTGSLAFF. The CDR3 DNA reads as TGTGCCAGCAGCACCACCGGGACAGGGTCATTAGCTTTCTTT.